What follows are 20 T cell receptor beta chains derived from one specimen sequenced in a study of blood T cells in healthy people across ages (dated by TCRdb to the mid-2010s). Library prep was done by 5' RACE. A second PCR of about 7 to 12 cycles was run with a J-beta primer mix and a sample-barcoded 5' primer. The public reads were reprocessed in TCRdb via fastp at Q25 and MiXCR, keeping in-frame beta chains. CDR3 protein sequences are deduplicated, and each keeps its most common genes and DNA. The sample has some 1,800,000 distinct CDR3 sequences on record, approximately 39% of them singletons. The ten largest clones add up to more than 20% of the sample. The sample was blood. The receptors here all came from a human donor in good health.

This clonotype was detected ten times or more. V usage is TRBV4-3 and J usage is TRBJ1-4; 7 nucleotides align to TRBD1. The CDR3 consists of 16 residues. With V trimmed by 8 bases and J by 5 bases, 14 bases remained unmatched. Germline values: CDR1 LGHNA, CDR2 YSLEER. CDR3 nucleotide sequence: TGCGCCAGCGGGGATGGTAGCGGGACAGAAAATGAAAAACTGTTTTTT. Protein product: CASGDGSGTENEKLFF.

This chain's CDR3 is CSVGQTHEKLFF. The CDR3 DNA reads as TGCAGCGTCGGACAGACGCATGAAAAACTGTTTTTT. The J gene is TRBJ1-4, the V gene TRBV29-1, with a weak D call TRBD1 (6 bases). There are 12 residues in the CDR3. Deletions cut 6 bases from V and 6 bases from J, with 11 bases between. Germline V CDR1 and CDR2: SQVTM, ANQGSEA. Filled out from reference TRBV29-1 and TRBJ1-4, the complete variable domain reads SAVISQKPSRDICQRGTSLTIQCQVDSQVTMMFWYRQQPGQSLTLIATANQGSEATYESGFVIDKFPISRPNLTFSTLTVSNMSPEDSSIYLCSVGQTHEKLFFGSGTQLSVL.

This clonotype was seen a handful of times. The V gene is TRBV20-1, the J gene TRBJ1-1, with D perhaps TRBD1 (5 bases). Germline CDR1 reads DFQATT; CDR2 reads SNEGSKA (reference sequence). This CDR3 contains 14 residues. Trimming took 5 bases from V and 0 from J, leaving 13 bases between them. Here the CDR3 reads CSARWGGMNTEAFF. In nucleotides, the CDR3 is TGCAGTGCTCGATGGGGGGGAATGAACACTGAAGCTTTCTTT.

This rearrangement joins TRBV29-1 to TRBJ2-5, with D unresolved. The V end was cut by 6 bases, the J end by 1 base, with 12 bases between. This CDR3 has 13 residues. Germline V lookup: CDR1 SQVTM, CDR2 ANQGSEA. CDR3 region: CSVSGRFQETQYF. Written as DNA, the CDR3 is TGCAGCGTCTCCGGACGTTTCCAAGAGACCCAGTACTTC.

J is TRBJ1-5 and V is TRBV20-1; 12 positions match TRBD1. The CDR3 is 17 residues long. Germline V CDR1 and CDR2: DFQATT, SNEGSKA (reference sequence). J lost 1 base, V lost 3 bases, and 7 bases had no gene match. The CDR3 sequence: CSARGGDRGLSNQPQHF. As DNA, the CDR3 is TGCAGTGCTAGGGGTGGGGACAGGGGGCTGAGCAATCAGCCCCAGCATTTT.

This sequence joins TRBV7-9 and TRBJ1-5, with D unclear. Trimming pared 5 bases from V and 0 bases from J, leaving 17 bases between. The germline V gene encodes CDR1 SEHNR and CDR2 FQNEAQ (reference sequence). The CDR3 covers 17 residues. The CDR3 here is CASSLNLDDYSNQPQHF. The CDR3 DNA reads as TGTGCCAGCAGCCTAAACCTGGACGATTATAGCAATCAGCCCCAGCATTTT. Supplemented by reference TRBV7-9 and TRBJ1-5, the full variable domain reads DTGVSQNPRHKITKRGQNVTFRCDPISEHNRLYWYRQTLGQGPEFLTYFQNEAQLEKSRLLSDRFSAERPKGSFSTLEIQRTEQGDSAMYLCASSLNLDDYSNQPQHFGDGTRLSIL.

This clonotype was seen only a few times. One end of the junction is discordant with germline, which a read error may explain. The V call is TRBV15, the J call TRBJ2-5; D perhaps matches TRBD1 (5 bases). The CDR3 is made up of 16 amino acids. Germline CDR1 reads LNHNV; CDR2 reads YYDKDF (reference sequence). The CDR3 sequence: CATRRGNQGLQETQYF. CDR3 coding DNA: TGTGCCACCCGCAGAGGAAACCAGGGTCTGCAAGAGACCCAGTACTTC.

The genes are TRBV6-1 and TRBJ2-7, with D unclear. This CDR3 contains 15 residues. V was clipped by 1 base and J by 0 bases, with 10 bases between them. Germline loops: CDR1 MNHNS, CDR2 SASEGT. The CDR3 sequence is CASSEGDWRSYEQYF. CDR3 coding DNA: TGTGCCAGCAGTGAAGGTGATTGGCGCTCCTACGAGCAGTACTTC.

The chain employs TRBV20-1 and TRBJ1-2; D uncertain. V shed 1 base and J shed 4 bases, with 7 bases lying between them. The CDR3 covers 12 residues. In germline, CDR1 is DFQATT, CDR2 SNEGSKA (reference sequence). The CDR3 DNA follows: TGCAGTGCTAGAGTCCCACCCTATGGCTACACCTTC. It codes for CSARVPPYGYTF.

This chain links TRBV12-3 or TRBV12-4 with TRBJ2-3; D perhaps matches TRBD2 (7 bases). V was trimmed by 5 bases and J by 4 bases, leaving 19 bases between them. The CDR3 spans 16 residues. CDR3 sequence reads: CASSAGLGGGSDTQYF. The CDR3 DNA is TGTGCCAGCAGTGCTGGACTAGGGGGGGGGTCAGATACGCAGTATTTT.

This clonotype turned up a few times. This chain connects TRBV7-2 to TRBJ2-5, with D unresolved. V shed 2 bases and J shed 3 bases, with 10 bases lying between them. Germline assignment: CDR1 SGHTA and CDR2 FQGNSA. The CDR3 is 14 residues long. The CDR3 nucleotides are TGTGCCAGCAGCTTAAGACGTTCAGAAGAGACCCAGTACTTC. It translates to CASSLRRSEETQYF.

The chain carries TRBV12-3 or TRBV12-4 and TRBJ1-6; D unresolved. The CDR3 extends over 12 amino acids. V lost 5 bases and J 8 bases, leaving 7 bases between the germline ends. Here the CDR3 reads CASSGGYSPLHF. The CDR3 nucleotides are TGTGCCAGCAGTGGAGGGTATTCACCCCTCCACTTT.

The table lists this clonotype with a few counts. The CDR3 reads CASSQEWGQGSRNTEAFF. In DNA, the CDR3 is TGCGCCAGCAGCCAGGAATGGGGGCAGGGAAGCAGGAACACTGAAGCTTTCTTT. This chain uses TRBV4-3 with TRBJ1-1; TRBD1 is a possible D gene (6 bases). V lost 3 bases, J lost 1 base, and 21 bases lay in between. The germline V gene has CDR1 LGHNA and CDR2 YSLEER. The CDR3 contains 18 residues.

V and J are TRBV5-6 and TRBJ2-1; D is unresolved. The CDR3 runs 13 residues. Germline CDR1 is SGHDT and CDR2 is YYEEEE. The ends were cut back, 0 bases at V and 6 bases at J, with 7 bases in the middle. The CDR3 loop is CASSLGHPNEQFF. DNA for the CDR3: TGTGCCAGCAGCTTGGGACACCCCAATGAGCAGTTCTTC.

This clonotype was detected a few times. The V and J genes are TRBV5-1 and TRBJ2-5; no reliable D call. Germline CDR1 reads SGHRS; CDR2 reads YFSETQ. The CDR3 has 14 residues. Trimming pared 0 bases from V and 5 bases from J, leaving 11 bases between. CDR3 residues: CASSLEAFAETQYF. The CDR3 DNA reads TGCGCCAGCAGCTTGGAGGCCTTTGCGGAGACCCAGTACTTC.

A single count supports this clonotype. A read error may account for a junction end that differs from germline. The J gene is TRBJ2-4, the V gene TRBV25-1; D is unclear. Germline CDR1 is MGHDK and CDR2 is SYGVNS. This CDR3 spans 12 amino acids. DNA for the CDR3: TGCGCCAGCACCGGCAGAACCTACGAGCGGTACTTC. Residues: CASTGRTYERYF.

This clonotype was observed a handful of times. CDR3 sequence: CASSEGQGADYEQYF. The CDR3 DNA reads TGTGCCAGCAGCGAAGGACAGGGGGCCGACTACGAGCAGTACTTC. The rearrangement joins TRBV7-3 to TRBJ2-5, with 11 bases matching TRBD1. The J call may be mistaken, given a closer DNA end match to TRBJ2-7. This CDR3 contains 15 residues. Germline CDR1 is SGHTA and CDR2 is FQGTGA.

Here the CDR3 reads CASSLVGGAPTYEQYF. In nucleotides, the CDR3 is TGTGCCAGCAGCTTAGTTGGGGGGGCCCCAACCTACGAGCAGTACTTC. The chain employs TRBV7-2 and TRBJ2-4, with a tentative D call TRBD2 (7 bases). The J call may be wrong; the DNA end is better matched by TRBJ2-7. The CDR3 spans 16 residues. Germline CDR1 is SGHTA and CDR2 is FQGNSA.

This clonotype was counted only a few times. CDR3 DNA sequence: TGTGCCAGCAGTGTATCCGGGACAGTCTACGAGCAGTACTTC. Translation: CASSVSGTVYEQYF. This rearrangement joins TRBV6-1 to TRBJ2-7; 7 bases line up with TRBD1. In germline, CDR1 is MNHNS, CDR2 SASEGT. The junction had 6 bases not matched to a gene; V was cut back by 4 bases and J by 3 bases. The CDR3 has 14 residues.

The gene calls are TRBV12-3 or TRBV12-4 and TRBJ2-1; D is unclear. With 1 base removed from V and 9 bases from J, the gap between germline ends came to 4 bases. This CDR3 has 11 residues. The CDR3 DNA is TGTGCCAGCAGTTTAGTCCTTGAGCAGTTCTTC. It codes for CASSLVLEQFF.